The 26 T cell receptor beta chains below all came from one sample that was sequenced in a study of blood T cell repertoires in COVID-19. Assay: immunoSEQ multiplex PCR; the TCRdb copy retains only in-frame clones and omits some. The sample yields about 100,000 clones, roughly 92% seen once. The sample was peripheral blood. The receptors originated from a man aged 65 to 79 with acute or convalescent COVID-19.

The V gene is TRBV6-5, the J gene TRBJ1-4, with 10 nucleotides matching TRBD1. The J segment lost 5 bases and the V segment lost 8 bases, leaving 2 bases of the junction unmatched. The CDR3 is made up of 13 amino acids. The germline CDR1 and CDR2 sequences are MNHEY and SVGAGI. The CDR3 loop is CASRDRGNEKLFF. The CDR3 DNA is TGTGCCAGCCGGGACAGGGGAAATGAAAAACTGTTTTTT.

The rearrangement joins TRBV28 to TRBJ2-3, with TRBD2 matching 9 bases. This CDR3 comprises 16 residues. J gave up 3 bases and V 5 bases, and 9 bases lay outside the gene matches. Germline V gene data show CDR1 as MDHEN and CDR2 as SYDVKM. CDR3 sequence reads: CASSLVAGVETDTQYF. For the CDR3, the DNA is TGTGCCAGCAGTCTTGTAGCGGGAGTAGAGACAGATACGCAGTATTTT.

The chain combines TRBV4-3 with TRBJ2-5, with 9 bases that match TRBD2. V shed 2 bases, J shed 5 bases, and the junction held 6 bases outside the gene matches. CDR3 length equals 15 residues. Looked up from germline, CDR1 is LGHNA and CDR2 is YSLEER. In DNA, the CDR3 is TGCGCCAGCAGCCAAAATAGCGGGAGTGGGGAGACCCAGTACTTC. Amino acid sequence: CASSQNSGSGETQYF.

The V and J genes are TRBV7-9 and TRBJ1-2, with TRBD1 matching over 9 bases. V shed 1 base, J shed 6 bases, and the junction held 0 bases outside the gene matches. Germline CDR1 SEHNR, CDR2 FQNEAQ (reference sequence). The CDR3 consists of 13 residues. The CDR3 region is CASSLGTGDGYTF. In DNA form, the CDR3 reads TGTGCCAGCAGCTTAGGGACAGGGGATGGCTACACCTTC.

The rearrangement joins TRBV5-1 to TRBJ1-4; 9 bases are a match to TRBD1. V was clipped by 5 bases and J by 7 bases; unmatched bases: 9. This CDR3 is 15 amino acids long. CDR1 and CDR2 (germline): SGHRS, YFSETQ. The CDR3 nucleotides read TGCGCCAGCAGTCCGGGGACAGGGCGGGGTGAAAAACTGTTTTTT. This codes for CASSPGTGRGEKLFF.

The chain employs TRBV6-5 and TRBJ1-6, with D unclear. The germline gives CDR1 MNHEY, CDR2 SVGAGI. V was trimmed by 0 bases and J by 5 bases, leaving 5 bases between them. This CDR3 is built from 14 residues. CDR3 protein: CASSYSQDNSPLHF. The CDR3 nucleotides read TGTGCCAGCAGTTACTCGCAGGATAATTCACCCCTCCACTTT.

The V call is TRBV5-5, the J call TRBJ1-2; D call uncertain. Trimming took 0 bases from V and 0 from J, leaving 9 bases between them. This CDR3 contains 15 residues. The germline V gene has CDR1 SGHKS and CDR2 YYEKEE (reference sequence). In DNA, the CDR3 is TGTGCCAGCAGCTTGGATCAACCTACTAACTATGGCTACACCTTC. Protein product: CASSLDQPTNYGYTF. Complete variable domain (other parts from reference TRBV5-5 and TRBJ1-2): DAGVTQSPTHLIKTRGQQVTLRCSPISGHKSVSWYQQVLGQGPQFIFQYYEKEERGRGNFPDRFSARQFPNYSSELNVNALLLGDSALYLCASSLDQPTNYGYTFGSGTRLTVV.

The chain links TRBV21-1 to TRBJ2-2; the D call of TRBD2 is as the table states it, not checked on the DNA. TRBV21-1 is reported as a pseudogene. This CDR3 contains 17 residues. The CDR3 DNA reads as TGTGCCAGCAGCAAAGTAGCGGGACGCGGGTACACCGGGGAGCTGTTTTTT. Translating gives CASSKVAGRGYTGELFF.

This clone was seen only a few times. The V and J genes are TRBV19 and TRBJ1-1; 7 positions match TRBD1. V gave up 8 bases and J gave up 5 bases; unmatched junction bases: 11. The CDR3 length is 14 residues. Per the germline V gene, CDR1 is LNHDA and CDR2 is SQIVND (reference sequence). DNA of the CDR3: TGTGCCAGTTGGTTATCCGGGACAGTTACTGAAGCTTTCTTT. This encodes CASWLSGTVTEAFF.

The CDR3 DNA follows: TGTGCCAGCGGAACAGCAAACTACGAGCAGTACTTC. It is translated as CASGTANYEQYF. The gene calls are TRBV6-5 and TRBJ2-7; D gene unclear. Between the trimmed V and J ends, which lost 8 bases and 3 bases, there was a span of 11 bases. The CDR3 is made up of 12 amino acids. CDR1 is MNHEY, CDR2 SVGAGI, per germline.

V and J are TRBV6-5 and TRBJ1-1, with D tentatively TRBD1 (6 bases). The germline V gene has CDR1 MNHEY and CDR2 SVGAGI. This CDR3 has 15 amino acids. Deletions cut 5 bases from V and 0 bases from J, with 13 bases between. The CDR3 DNA reads TGTGCCAGCAGTCCCGGGGGGGGCCTGAACACTGAAGCTTTCTTT. Its protein product is CASSPGGGLNTEAFF.

The chain employs TRBV6-2 or TRBV6-3 and TRBJ2-2; the match to TRBD2 covers 12 bases. This CDR3 is built from 18 residues. The V gene's germline CDR1 is MNHEY and CDR2 SVGEGT. The V gene end was trimmed by 4 bases and the J gene end by 5 bases; junction bases not matched to a gene: 11. The CDR3 reads CASSFSSSGRAYTGELFF. In DNA form, the CDR3 reads TGTGCCAGCAGTTTCTCCTCTAGCGGGAGGGCCTATACCGGGGAGCTGTTTTTT.

This chain connects TRBV11-1 to TRBJ1-2, with TRBD1 matching over 7 bases. Germline CDR1 is SGHAT and CDR2 is FQDESV (reference sequence). J was trimmed by 2 bases and V by 5 bases; bases with no gene match: 8. CDR3 size: 15 residues. DNA for the CDR3: TGTGCCAGCAGCCCCGCTCGGACAGGAAACTATGGCTACACCTTC. Translated: CASSPARTGNYGYTF.

The chain combines TRBV18 with TRBJ2-1, with a tentative D call TRBD2 (5 bases). The CDR3 totals 15 residues. V lost 1 base and J 7 bases, leaving 14 bases between the germline ends. In germline, CDR1 is KGHSH, CDR2 LQKENI. The CDR3 nucleotides read TGTGCCAGCTCACCACGAGTGGTCAGCGGTAATGAGCAGTTCTTC. Amino acid sequence: CASSPRVVSGNEQFF.

The chain has TRBV18 and TRBJ2-3; D is ambiguous. Germline V gene lookup returns CDR1 KGHSH and CDR2 LQKENI. Trimming pared 3 bases from V and 0 bases from J, leaving 7 bases between. The CDR3 is 14 amino acids. The CDR3 sequence is CASSPTSSTDTQYF. As DNA, the CDR3 is TGTGCCAGCTCACCGACATCTAGCACAGATACGCAGTATTTT.

The chain joins TRBV13 to TRBJ1-6, with D maybe TRBD1 (6 bases). The germline V gene has CDR1 PRHDT and CDR2 FYEKMQ (reference sequence). The CDR3 consists of 15 residues. With 5 bases removed from V and 10 bases from J, the gap between germline ends came to 18 bases. The CDR3 protein is CASSLTGGDGSPLHF. The CDR3 nucleotides read TGTGCCAGCAGCCTAACTGGGGGCGACGGGTCACCCCTCCACTTT.

The gene calls are TRBV5-5 and TRBJ2-2; tentatively, D is TRBD2 (6 bases). CDR1 is SGHKS, CDR2 YYEKEE, per germline (reference sequence). The CDR3 is made up of 15 amino acids. The V gene lost 4 bases and the J gene lost 5 bases, with 15 bases spanning the gap. CDR3 sequence: CASSTRPSDTGELFF. The CDR3 nucleotides read TGTGCCAGCAGCACGAGGCCTAGCGATACCGGGGAGCTGTTTTTT.

The V and J genes are TRBV7-2 and TRBJ2-1; D not resolved. The V gene's germline CDR1 is SGHTA and CDR2 FQGNSA. This CDR3 comprises 19 residues. Trimming took 1 base from V and 1 from J, leaving 20 bases between them. The CDR3 reads CASSLVGSIIAISYNEQFF. Here the CDR3 DNA reads TGTGCCAGCAGCTTAGTGGGTAGCATCATAGCTATTTCCTACAATGAGCAGTTCTTC.

This chain links TRBV7-9 with TRBJ2-7, with D perhaps matching TRBD1 (5 bases). The V gene's germline CDR1 is SEHNR and CDR2 FQNEAQ (reference sequence). The CDR3 has 12 residues. V lost 0 bases and J lost 6, with 6 bases in between. This CDR3 is CASSLARGEQYF. CDR3 bases: TGTGCCAGCAGCTTAGCTAGGGGCGAGCAGTACTTC.

As concerns this clone: Other DNA sequences within the sample encode an identical CDR3. In DNA, the CDR3 is TGCGCCAGCAGCTTGGCCAAGGGGGCGCCCACTGAAGCTTTCTTT. Amino acid sequence: CASSLAKGAPTEAFF. The rearrangement joins TRBV5-1 to TRBJ1-1; 7 bases match TRBD1. This CDR3 is 15 amino acids long. Trimming removed 0 bases from V and 4 bases from J; junction bases left unmatched: 6. Germline CDR1 is SGHRS and CDR2 is YFSETQ.

This chain connects TRBV29-1 to TRBJ1-1, with D perhaps matching TRBD1 (6 bases). The CDR3 extends over 15 amino acids. Germline assignment: CDR1 SQVTM and CDR2 ANQGSEA. V lost 7 bases to trimming and J lost 0 bases, with 18 bases between them. CDR3: CSAPGGGWMNTEAFF. DNA for the CDR3: TGCAGCGCCCCGGGGGGGGGCTGGATGAACACTGAAGCTTTCTTT.

The CDR3 nucleotides read TGTGCTAGTGGTTTGGAATCTCGACTAGCGGGGAAGACAGATACGCAGTATTTT. Translated: CASGLESRLAGKTDTQYF. The chain recombines TRBV12-5 with TRBJ2-3, with 11 nucleotides matching TRBD2. CDR1 LGHNT and CDR2 FRNRAP come from the germline V gene. This CDR3 contains 18 residues. V lost 1 base to trimming and J lost 3 bases; unmatched junction nucleotides: 9.

The chain combines TRBV28 with TRBJ1-2, with 8 bases fitting TRBD1. This CDR3 comprises 17 residues. Germline V gene sequence: CDR1 MDHEN, CDR2 SYDVKM. The J segment lost 3 bases and the V segment lost 2 bases, leaving 11 bases of the junction unmatched. The CDR3 spells CASSLLNRGGMDYGYTF. The CDR3 DNA reads TGTGCCAGCAGTTTACTGAACAGGGGGGGGATGGACTATGGCTACACCTTC.

This sequence joins TRBV11-3 and TRBJ2-1; the match to TRBD1 covers 11 bases. The V gene end was trimmed by 4 bases and the J gene end by 3 bases; junction bases not matched to a gene: 2. This CDR3 comprises 15 residues. Germline V gene data show CDR1 as SGHNT and CDR2 as YENEEA. CDR3 region: CASSSGTGGYNEQFF. DNA for the CDR3: TGTGCCAGCAGCTCCGGGACAGGGGGCTACAATGAGCAGTTCTTC.

This clone was observed a single time. The rearrangement links TRBV4-1 to TRBJ2-5; 10 bases agree with TRBD2. The CDR3 spans 17 residues. V gave up 3 bases and J gave up 5 bases; unmatched junction bases: 12. Germline lookup yields CDR1 MGHRA and CDR2 YSYEKL. The CDR3 is CASSHGFLAGDRETQYF. For the CDR3, the DNA is TGCGCCAGCAGCCATGGGTTTCTAGCGGGGGATCGGGAGACCCAGTACTTC.

The V and J genes are TRBV4-2 and TRBJ1-2; the D is unclear. The CDR3 consists of 13 residues. Germline V gene sequence: CDR1 LGHNA, CDR2 YNFKEQ. Trimming pared 1 base from V and 8 bases from J, leaving 11 bases between. CDR3: CASSQGSEIGYTF. DNA of the CDR3: TGTGCCAGCAGCCAAGGGTCCGAGATCGGCTACACCTTC.